This T cell receptor beta chain was found in a study of control samples from healthy donors and cancer patients (dated by TCRdb to 2020 to 2021). A word on this clone: Its antigen remains undetermined. Base qualities are not provided; no much larger clone lies one nucleotide away.

Receptor libraries were prepared by the immunoSEQ multiplex PCR assay. Imported from immuneACCESS, the table was reduced by TCRdb to in-frame sequences with V and J called. These copies leave out some clones; in studies compared against another copy, an unresolved V gene accounts for under half, and the cause of the remainder is not known. This sample has around 76,000 clones in its table, and about 89% of those were observed once. The top ten clonotypes cover roughly a tenth of the sample. The germline V gene sets CDR1 to ENHRY and CDR2 to SYGVKD. Reading from cysteine to phenylalanine, the CDR3 counts 18 amino acids. The read is trimmed to its CDR3 DNA, 54 bases read in frame from base 1. Between the V and J ends, shortened by 0 bases and 5 bases respectively, the junction contains 22 bases.

Recombination joined TRBV10-3 with TRBJ1-2, with TRBD1 perhaps the D gene, on 6 matching bases. The specimen was PBMCs. The receptor's source is a woman in her 50s with colorectal cancer. Read as DNA, the sequence is TGTGCCATCAGTGAGTCTTCAGGGGACCGAGTGATCTGGTATGGCTACACCTTC. It is translated as CAISESSGDRVIWYGYTF.